These T cell receptor beta chains were read from a single sample in a study of T cells in tumors after PD-1 blockade. Measured with immunoSEQ multiplex PCR; TCRdb has only the in-frame clones, and not every one. The sample contains about 4,200 clones, about 73% of which appear only once. The specimen comprised tumor tissue, sampled before anti-PD-1 treatment. Source of these receptors: a human donor with basal cell carcinoma. The CDR3 runs from the conserved cysteine through the conserved F or W. The D gene is left open where the match is weak. Size is omitted from some rows. Given values are once, few, many or a class for expanded clones.

j_gene: TRBJ2-1
d_gene: NA
v_gene: TRBV3-1/TRBV3-2
abundance: NA
CDR3nt: TGTGCCAGCAGCCAGATAAGATTGAATTCCTACAATGAGCAGTTCTTC
CDR3aa: CASSQIRLNSYNEQFF

j_gene: TRBJ1-4
d_gene: TRBD1
v_gene: TRBV7-9
abundance: NA
CDR3nt: TGTGCCAGCAGACCGACAGGGATGGGGGAAAAACTGTTTTTT
CDR3aa: CASRPTGMGEKLFF

j_gene: TRBJ1-2
d_gene: TRBD1
v_gene: TRBV4-1
abundance: NA
CDR3nt: TGCGCCAGCAGCGGAGGGGGCGATGGCTACACCTTC
CDR3aa: CASSGGGDGYTF

j_gene: TRBJ2-7
d_gene: TRBD1
v_gene: TRBV6-5
abundance: NA
CDR3nt: TGTGCGACTGAGCAGGGGGCGGACGAGCAGTACTTC
CDR3aa: CATEQGADEQYF

j_gene: TRBJ1-4
d_gene: NA
v_gene: TRBV12-3/TRBV12-4
abundance: NA
CDR3nt: TGTGCCAGCAGCTCGGCATTGTTTTTT
CDR3aa: CASSSALFF

j_gene: TRBJ2-1
d_gene: NA
v_gene: TRBV5-4
abundance: NA
CDR3nt: TGTGCCAGCAGCTACGACAGTACCAATGAGCAGTTCTTC
CDR3aa: CASSYDSTNEQFF

j_gene: TRBJ2-3
d_gene: TRBD2
v_gene: TRBV28
abundance: NA
CDR3nt: TGTGCCAGCAGTTTAATCCTTAGCGGGGGTACAGATACGCAGTATTTT
CDR3aa: CASSLILSGGTDTQYF

j_gene: TRBJ1-6
d_gene: NA
v_gene: TRBV6-5
abundance: few
CDR3nt: TGTGCCAGCAGTTACGGTCAGGGGAATTCACCCCTCCACTTT
CDR3aa: CASSYGQGNSPLHF

j_gene: TRBJ1-5
d_gene: NA
v_gene: TRBV4-1
abundance: NA
CDR3nt: TGCGCCAGCAGCCAAGATCGCAGTCACGGCAGCAATCAGCCCCAGCATTTT
CDR3aa: CASSQDRSHGSNQPQHF

j_gene: TRBJ1-1
d_gene: NA
v_gene: TRBV19
abundance: NA
CDR3nt: TGTGCCAGTAGTATAGTAGTGGGAGCTGAAGCTTTCTTT
CDR3aa: CASSIVVGAEAFF

j_gene: TRBJ1-1
d_gene: NA
v_gene: TRBV14
abundance: NA
CDR3nt: TGTGCCAGCAGCAGAAGACAGGTTATGAACACTGAAGCTTTCTTT
CDR3aa: CASSRRQVMNTEAFF

j_gene: TRBJ2-3
d_gene: TRBD1
v_gene: TRBV5-1
abundance: few
CDR3nt: TGCGCCAGCAGCTCCAACAGGGGGCGGATTGAAACAGATACGCAGTATTTT
CDR3aa: CASSSNRGRIETDTQYF

j_gene: TRBJ1-1
d_gene: TRBD1
v_gene: TRBV19
abundance: NA
CDR3nt: TGTGCCAGTAGTCCCGGGACAGGCCTTGAAGCTTTCTTT
CDR3aa: CASSPGTGLEAFF

j_gene: TRBJ2-3
d_gene: NA
v_gene: TRBV7-6
abundance: few
CDR3nt: TGTGCCAGCAGCTTAGGGGTACATTTCACAGATACGCAGTATTTT
CDR3aa: CASSLGVHFTDTQYF

j_gene: TRBJ2-5
d_gene: TRBD2
v_gene: TRBV30
abundance: NA
CDR3nt: TGTGCCTGGAGTCCCGACCTAGCGGGGAAAGAGACCCAGTACTTC
CDR3aa: CAWSPDLAGKETQYF

j_gene: TRBJ2-5
d_gene: NA
v_gene: TRBV3-1/TRBV3-2
abundance: NA
CDR3nt: TGTGCCAGCAGCCACCCGGGACTGGGGCAAGAGACCCAGTACTTC
CDR3aa: CASSHPGLGQETQYF

j_gene: TRBJ2-1
d_gene: TRBD1
v_gene: TRBV10-3
abundance: NA
CDR3nt: TGTGCCATCAGGCTACAGGGGGAATATAATGAGCAGTTCTTC
CDR3aa: CAIRLQGEYNEQFF

j_gene: TRBJ2-7
d_gene: NA
v_gene: TRBV6-5
abundance: NA
CDR3nt: TGTGCCAGCAGTTACGGTATAGGAACCTCCTACGAGCAGTACTTC
CDR3aa: CASSYGIGTSYEQYF

j_gene: TRBJ2-1
d_gene: NA
v_gene: TRBV3-1/TRBV3-2
abundance: NA
CDR3nt: TGTGCCAGCAGCCAAGAACACCTCAATGAGCAGTTCTTC
CDR3aa: CASSQEHLNEQFF

j_gene: TRBJ2-1
d_gene: TRBD1
v_gene: TRBV10-1
abundance: once
CDR3nt: TGCGCCAGCAGGGGACAGGGTGACAATGAGCAGTTCTTC
CDR3aa: CASRGQGDNEQFF

j_gene: TRBJ1-2
d_gene: NA
v_gene: TRBV6-1
abundance: NA
CDR3nt: TGTGCCAGCAGTGAACGGGGGTCTGGGCATGGCTACACCTTC
CDR3aa: CASSERGSGHGYTF

j_gene: TRBJ2-7
d_gene: TRBD1
v_gene: TRBV27
abundance: NA
CDR3nt: TGTGCCAGCGGGTGGACAGGTCTGAATAACTACGAGCAGTACTTC
CDR3aa: CASGWTGLNNYEQYF

j_gene: TRBJ1-4
d_gene: NA
v_gene: TRBV3-1/TRBV3-2
abundance: once
CDR3nt: TGTGCCAGCAGCCGTCAACAGAGGGGGTATGAAAAACTGTTTTTT
CDR3aa: CASSRQQRGYEKLFF

j_gene: TRBJ1-2
d_gene: NA
v_gene: TRBV27
abundance: NA
CDR3nt: TGTGCCAGCAGGGATTCAGGAGGCTACACCTTC
CDR3aa: CASRDSGGYTF

j_gene: TRBJ1-2
d_gene: TRBD1
v_gene: TRBV5-5
abundance: NA
CDR3nt: TGTGCCAGCAGCTTTAGGACAGGGCTAGAGTTCTATGGCTACACCTTC
CDR3aa: CASSFRTGLEFYGYTF

j_gene: TRBJ2-1
d_gene: TRBD1
v_gene: TRBV24-1
abundance: NA
CDR3nt: TGTGCCACCAGTGATCAGGGGGTCGATGGGCAGTTCTTC
CDR3aa: CATSDQGVDGQFF